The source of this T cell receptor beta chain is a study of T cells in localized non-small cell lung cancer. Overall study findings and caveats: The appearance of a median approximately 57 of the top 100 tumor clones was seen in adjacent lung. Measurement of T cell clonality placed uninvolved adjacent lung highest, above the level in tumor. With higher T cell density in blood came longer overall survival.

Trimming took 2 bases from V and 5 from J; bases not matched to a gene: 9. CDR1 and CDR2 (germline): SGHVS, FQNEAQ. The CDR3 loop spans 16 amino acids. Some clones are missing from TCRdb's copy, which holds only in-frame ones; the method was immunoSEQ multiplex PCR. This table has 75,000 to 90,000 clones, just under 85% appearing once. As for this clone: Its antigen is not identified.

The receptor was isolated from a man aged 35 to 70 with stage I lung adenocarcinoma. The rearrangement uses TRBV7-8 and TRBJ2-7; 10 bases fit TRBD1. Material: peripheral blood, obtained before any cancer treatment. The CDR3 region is CASSLFSFGTGDEQYF. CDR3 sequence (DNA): TGTGCCAGCAGCTTATTTAGCTTCGGGACAGGGGACGAGCAGTACTTC.